This TCR beta chain appears in the sequencing data of a study of T cells after yellow fever vaccination. Broader study findings: Clones that expanded after primary vaccination mostly reappeared after the booster (over 95% CD4, 70% to 90% CD8). Abundant clonotypes from the bulk population could contaminate FACS-sorted repertoires.

One entry per CDR3 protein, called by TCRdb with MiXCR from the 5' RACE reads. The table lists about 340,000 distinct CDR3 sequences, almost 4% of them singletons, with around 24% in the top ten. This clonotype came up many times. What it binds is unknown. The TCR was taken from a man aged 18 to 35 who received the YFV17D yellow fever vaccine. The input for sequencing was PBMCs, taken 5 days after the yellow fever booster vaccination.

CDR3 sequence reads: CASSFDRDRVYGYTF. The CDR3 bases are TGTGCCAGCAGTTTCGACCGGGACAGGGTGTATGGCTACACCTTC. The rearrangement links TRBV12-3 or TRBV12-4 to TRBJ1-2, with 9 bases matching TRBD1. The V gene end was trimmed by 3 bases and the J gene end by 5 bases; junction bases not matched to a gene: 7. CDR3 size: 15 residues.